This T cell receptor (beta chain) derives from a study of shared clonotypes between healthy human individuals. Study findings and constraints: Naive CD4 clonotype sharing across a handful of donors was about 5%. Clonotypes not shared had lower generation probabilities than those common to all four donors.

Evenly divided among several immunoSEQ plates was the genomic DNA of each subset. Method: immunoSEQ multiplex PCR; TCRdb's copy keeps in-frame clones and lacks some. This sample carries some 2,100,000 clones, approximately 94% of them seen once, and the ten largest clones take roughly 1.7%. To note about this clone: Its target is not known.

Terminally differentiated effector memory CD45RA+ cells were left out of the naive CD8 fraction, which was CD45RO-negative and positively selected for CCR7. V was clipped by 8 bases and J by 4 bases, with 11 bases between them. Germline assignment: CDR1 LNHDA and CDR2 SQIVND (reference sequence). The CDR3 loop spans 12 amino acids. The specimen was naive CD8+ T cells from PBMCs. This sequence originates from a man younger than 35 in good health. Some clones in this sample may be carry-over from other donors' samples. This chain joins TRBV19 and TRBJ1-2; D gene unclear. The CDR3 DNA is TGTGCCAGTCGCGCCGGGAGCTATGGCTACACCTTC. Protein product: CASRAGSYGYTF.